Sequencing of this TCR beta chain was carried out in a study of cytomegalovirus exposure and HLA in healthy donors. Both 60 Vbeta primers and 13 Jbeta primers went into the PCR. Authors' analysis steps: A later analysis counted approximately 80 million unique TCR beta chains, about 10 million shared. TCRdb's copy holds only in-frame clones and misses some; the assay was immunoSEQ multiplex PCR. That table supplies the V and J calls and clone size; D and trimming were determined from the DNA. Of roughly 120,000 clones listed, around 78% are singletons. Each donor was healthy, and each was a bone marrow donor. The source material was PBMCs. The sequence derives from a man between 60 and 70 years old in good health and CMV-seropositive.

The CDR3 DNA is TGTGCCATCTCCCACCCGCAGGGCCCTAGCACAGATACGCAGTATTTT. It translates to CAISHPQGPSTDTQYF. The gene calls are TRBV10-3 and TRBJ2-3; possible D gene TRBD1, 5 bases. Trimming removed 8 bases from V and 0 bases from J, with 18 bases in between. The V gene's germline CDR1 is ENHRY and CDR2 SYGVKD. This CDR3 spans 16 amino acids.